This is a list of T cell receptor beta chains from one sample in a study of vaccination effects on CD4 cells after COVID-19. Only in-frame clones appear in the TCRdb table, and some are missing; sequencing was by immunoSEQ multiplex PCR. The data contain about 22,000 clones, around 80% of them seen just once; the ten biggest clones take up over 35%. No antigen has been identified for these receptors. Sequenced material: CD4+ T cells from PBMCs cultured with a peptide pool, taken before COVID-19 vaccination. These TCRs come from a human donor who had a prior SARS-CoV-2 infection. CDR3s include the opening cysteine and the closing phenylalanine or tryptophan. The order of the fields is clone size, D gene, V gene, J gene, CDR3 DNA, CDR3 protein. D genes are given only for firm matches. For some rows the clone size is stated as once, few or many, or as a class when expanded; others skip it.

clone_size: NA
d_call: NA
v_call: TRBV7-2
j_call: TRBJ1-4
cdr3_nt: TGTGCCAGCAGCCTAATGGGCTCCAATGAAAAACTGTTTTTT
cdr3_aa: CASSLMGSNEKLFF

clone_size: NA
d_call: NA
v_call: TRBV7-9
j_call: TRBJ1-4
cdr3_nt: TGTGCCAGCAGCTTCGGGCAGGTTAATGAAAAACTGTTTTTT
cdr3_aa: CASSFGQVNEKLFF

clone_size: NA
d_call: NA
v_call: TRBV15
j_call: TRBJ1-6
cdr3_nt: TGTGCCACCAGCAGAGTGCTTACAGTAGGTTCACCCCTCCACTTT
cdr3_aa: CATSRVLTVGSPLHF

clone_size: few
d_call: NA
v_call: TRBV6-5
j_call: TRBJ1-5
cdr3_nt: TGTGCCAGCAGAGCGGGGAGCAATCAGCCCCAGCATTTT
cdr3_aa: CASRAGSNQPQHF

clone_size: NA
d_call: TRBD2
v_call: TRBV4-2
j_call: TRBJ2-3
cdr3_nt: TGTGCCAGCAGCCAAGAGGTTTGGGGGACTAGCGGACTATTTACGCAGTATTTT
cdr3_aa: CASSQEVWGTSGLFTQYF

clone_size: NA
d_call: TRBD2
v_call: TRBV9
j_call: TRBJ2-3
cdr3_nt: TGTGCCAGCAGCTTCCTAGCGGGGGGGAACACAGATACGCAGTATTTT
cdr3_aa: CASSFLAGGNTDTQYF

clone_size: NA
d_call: NA
v_call: TRBV27
j_call: TRBJ2-7
cdr3_nt: TGTGCCAGCAGTTTAATAGCAGGGTCCTACGAGCAGTACTTC
cdr3_aa: CASSLIAGSYEQYF

clone_size: few
d_call: NA
v_call: TRBV9
j_call: TRBJ2-3
cdr3_nt: TGTGCCAGCAGCGTAGCGGGGACGACAGATACGCAGTATTTT
cdr3_aa: CASSVAGTTDTQYF

clone_size: NA
d_call: TRBD2
v_call: TRBV2
j_call: TRBJ2-2
cdr3_nt: TGTGCCAGCAGTGATTGGGAAGGATATAGCGGGACTTCCACCGGGGAGCTGTTTTTT
cdr3_aa: CASSDWEGYSGTSTGELFF

clone_size: once
d_call: NA
v_call: TRBV12-3/TRBV12-4
j_call: TRBJ1-5
cdr3_nt: TGTGCCAGCAGCCACTCGGCTCCTCAGCCCCAGCATTTT
cdr3_aa: CASSHSAPQPQHF

clone_size: few
d_call: NA
v_call: TRBV3-1/TRBV3-2
j_call: TRBJ1-6
cdr3_nt: TGTGCCAGCAGCCAAGTCGTCGGAAATTCACCCCTCCACTTT
cdr3_aa: CASSQVVGNSPLHF

clone_size: NA
d_call: TRBD2
v_call: TRBV12-5
j_call: TRBJ2-7
cdr3_nt: TGTGCTAGTGGTTTGGGGGGACTAGTCCACGAGCAGTACTTC
cdr3_aa: CASGLGGLVHEQYF

clone_size: once
d_call: TRBD2
v_call: TRBV7-3
j_call: TRBJ2-3
cdr3_nt: TGTGCCAGCAGCCGGGGACTAGCGGGGGGCGATACGCAGTATTTT
cdr3_aa: CASSRGLAGGDTQYF

clone_size: few
d_call: NA
v_call: TRBV19
j_call: TRBJ2-3
cdr3_nt: TGTGCCAGTAGTATAGATAGAAGGTTGGAGGGGGATACGCAGTATTTT
cdr3_aa: CASSIDRRLEGDTQYF

clone_size: NA
d_call: TRBD2
v_call: TRBV7-3
j_call: TRBJ2-2
cdr3_nt: TGTGCCAGCAGCCTAGCGGGAGCGGGTGCCGGGGAGCTGTTTTTT
cdr3_aa: CASSLAGAGAGELFF

clone_size: NA
d_call: NA
v_call: TRBV11-3
j_call: TRBJ1-2
cdr3_nt: TGTGCCAGCAGCTTAGACAGGGTCGGCTATGGCTACACCTTC
cdr3_aa: CASSLDRVGYGYTF

clone_size: NA
d_call: NA
v_call: TRBV6-6
j_call: TRBJ2-1
cdr3_nt: TGTGCCAGCACAGGGACCGCCCCCTACAATGAGCAGTTCTTC
cdr3_aa: CASTGTAPYNEQFF

clone_size: NA
d_call: NA
v_call: TRBV10-3
j_call: TRBJ2-2
cdr3_nt: TGTGCCATCAGTAGCGGGCCGAACACCGGGGAGCTGTTTTTT
cdr3_aa: CAISSGPNTGELFF

clone_size: NA
d_call: NA
v_call: TRBV7-9
j_call: TRBJ1-4
cdr3_nt: TGTGCCAGCAGCTACACAGCAACTAATGAAAAACTGTTTTTT
cdr3_aa: CASSYTATNEKLFF

clone_size: NA
d_call: NA
v_call: TRBV5-6
j_call: TRBJ2-7
cdr3_nt: TGTGCCAGCAGCCCCCGCGGGGCCTACGAGCAGTACTTC
cdr3_aa: CASSPRGAYEQYF

clone_size: NA
d_call: NA
v_call: TRBV5-1
j_call: TRBJ1-3
cdr3_nt: TGCGCCAGCAGCTTGCCCGTCAGCGGCTCTGGAAACACCATATATTTT
cdr3_aa: CASSLPVSGSGNTIYF

clone_size: once
d_call: TRBD1
v_call: TRBV7-8
j_call: TRBJ1-6
cdr3_nt: TGTGCCAGCAGCTTAGAAACCGGGACAGGAGATTCACCCCTCCACTTT
cdr3_aa: CASSLETGTGDSPLHF

clone_size: NA
d_call: TRBD1
v_call: TRBV4-2
j_call: TRBJ1-1
cdr3_nt: TGTGCCAGCAGCCCCAGTGACAGGGTCCGGAACACTGAAGCTTTCTTT
cdr3_aa: CASSPSDRVRNTEAFF

clone_size: NA
d_call: TRBD1
v_call: TRBV18
j_call: TRBJ2-2
cdr3_nt: TGTGCCAGCGCAAGATTCGGACAGGGGGCCGCCGGGGAGCTGTTTTTT
cdr3_aa: CASARFGQGAAGELFF

clone_size: NA
d_call: TRBD2
v_call: TRBV7-3
j_call: TRBJ2-5
cdr3_nt: TGTGCCAGCAGCTTAACGGGACTAGCGGGGGAGACCCAGTACTTC
cdr3_aa: CASSLTGLAGETQYF

clone_size: NA
d_call: NA
v_call: TRBV5-4
j_call: TRBJ2-1
cdr3_nt: TGTGCCAGCAGCTTGGATCGGGTCAATGAGCAGTTCTTC
cdr3_aa: CASSLDRVNEQFF

clone_size: NA
d_call: TRBD1
v_call: TRBV2
j_call: TRBJ2-1
cdr3_nt: TGTGCCAGCACCCGGGACAGGGCGGCCAATGAGCAGTTCTTC
cdr3_aa: CASTRDRAANEQFF

clone_size: NA
d_call: NA
v_call: TRBV7-9
j_call: TRBJ1-3
cdr3_nt: TGTGCCAGCAGCTTAAGGAGGGGAGATTCTGGAAACACCATATATTTT
cdr3_aa: CASSLRRGDSGNTIYF

clone_size: NA
d_call: NA
v_call: TRBV18
j_call: TRBJ1-1
cdr3_nt: TGTGCCAGCTTAAACCCCGGGCGGGGGGGCACTGAAGCTTTCTTT
cdr3_aa: CASLNPGRGGTEAFF

clone_size: NA
d_call: NA
v_call: TRBV10-3
j_call: TRBJ1-1
cdr3_nt: TGTGCCATCAGTGAGTCGACGGAAACTGAAGCTTTCTTT
cdr3_aa: CAISESTETEAFF

clone_size: NA
d_call: NA
v_call: TRBV6-6
j_call: TRBJ2-1
cdr3_nt: TGTGCCAGCAGTTACTCGAGCGACTACACTAGTGAGCAGTTCTTC
cdr3_aa: CASSYSSDYTSEQFF

clone_size: NA
d_call: NA
v_call: TRBV29-1
j_call: TRBJ2-5
cdr3_nt: TGCAGCGTCGCCTGGGACTCGGGGGCAGAGACCCAGTACTTC
cdr3_aa: CSVAWDSGAETQYF

clone_size: few
d_call: NA
v_call: TRBV19
j_call: TRBJ2-1
cdr3_nt: TGTGCCAGTAGTAAGGGCCGAGGGACATCTCAAGATGAGCAGTTCTTC
cdr3_aa: CASSKGRGTSQDEQFF

clone_size: once
d_call: NA
v_call: TRBV3-1/TRBV3-2
j_call: TRBJ2-3
cdr3_nt: TGTGCCAGCAGCCCACGACTGCGGTGGTTTGTGACAGATACGCAGTATTTT
cdr3_aa: CASSPRLRWFVTDTQYF

clone_size: NA
d_call: NA
v_call: TRBV5-1
j_call: TRBJ1-1
cdr3_nt: TGCGCCAGCAGCTTGTTGGGGTTGGGGAACACTGAAGCTTTCTTT
cdr3_aa: CASSLLGLGNTEAFF

clone_size: NA
d_call: NA
v_call: TRBV7-9
j_call: TRBJ2-2
cdr3_nt: TGTGCCAGCAGCTTAGCGTGGGGCTTACTCACCGGGGAGCTGTTTTTT
cdr3_aa: CASSLAWGLLTGELFF

clone_size: NA
d_call: NA
v_call: TRBV19
j_call: TRBJ2-2
cdr3_nt: TGTGCCAGTAGTATTCAAGGGCAGGCTACACCCGCGAACACCGGGGAGCTGTTTTTT
cdr3_aa: CASSIQGQATPANTGELFF

clone_size: once
d_call: NA
v_call: TRBV20-1
j_call: TRBJ2-7
cdr3_nt: TGCAGTGCTAGTAGGGGACTTTCTTACGAGCAGTACTTC
cdr3_aa: CSASRGLSYEQYF

clone_size: NA
d_call: NA
v_call: TRBV7-3
j_call: TRBJ1-3
cdr3_nt: TGTGCCAGCAGTTCGTACTCTGGAAACACCATATATTTT
cdr3_aa: CASSSYSGNTIYF

clone_size: NA
d_call: NA
v_call: TRBV7-9
j_call: TRBJ1-2
cdr3_nt: TGTGCCAGCAGCTTAGGAGCAGGGGAGAACTATGGCTACACCTTC
cdr3_aa: CASSLGAGENYGYTF

clone_size: NA
d_call: TRBD2
v_call: TRBV6-6
j_call: TRBJ2-7
cdr3_nt: TGTGCCAGCAGTCCCCGACTAGCGGGAGTTAACGAGCAGTACTTC
cdr3_aa: CASSPRLAGVNEQYF

clone_size: NA
d_call: TRBD1
v_call: TRBV2
j_call: TRBJ1-1
cdr3_nt: TGTGCCAGCAGCGACCGGACAGGGGGCACTGAAGCTTTCTTT
cdr3_aa: CASSDRTGGTEAFF

clone_size: NA
d_call: NA
v_call: TRBV7-3
j_call: TRBJ1-1
cdr3_nt: TGTGCCAGCAGCTCGGACAGATTCACTGAAGCTTTCTTT
cdr3_aa: CASSSDRFTEAFF

clone_size: NA
d_call: TRBD2
v_call: TRBV30
j_call: TRBJ2-3
cdr3_nt: TGTGCCTGGAGCCGCGGGGGGGCTAACCCAGATACGCAGTATTTT
cdr3_aa: CAWSRGGANPDTQYF

clone_size: few
d_call: TRBD1
v_call: TRBV7-2
j_call: TRBJ1-2
cdr3_nt: TGTGCCAGCACCGCTACAGGGGGCGTAGGCTACACCTTC
cdr3_aa: CASTATGGVGYTF

clone_size: NA
d_call: TRBD1
v_call: TRBV7-2
j_call: TRBJ2-5
cdr3_nt: TGTGCCAGCAGCAACAGGGGAGAGACCCAGTACTTC
cdr3_aa: CASSNRGETQYF

clone_size: NA
d_call: NA
v_call: TRBV5-4
j_call: TRBJ2-5
cdr3_nt: TGTGCCAGCAGCTTGGCCCGGGGTGGAGAGACCCAGTACTTC
cdr3_aa: CASSLARGGETQYF

clone_size: NA
d_call: TRBD2
v_call: TRBV7-3
j_call: TRBJ2-2
cdr3_nt: TGTGCCAGCAGCTTAAGGGGGGGCACCGGGGAGCTGTTTTTT
cdr3_aa: CASSLRGGTGELFF

clone_size: NA
d_call: NA
v_call: TRBV18
j_call: TRBJ1-5
cdr3_nt: TGTGCCAGCTCACCAGGACCCTATGTTGCCCAGCATTTT
cdr3_aa: CASSPGPYVAQHF

clone_size: few
d_call: NA
v_call: TRBV21-1
j_call: TRBJ2-1
cdr3_nt: NA
cdr3_aa: CASSKVAGGNGQFF

clone_size: NA
d_call: NA
v_call: TRBV30
j_call: TRBJ2-3
cdr3_nt: TGTGCCTGGGGTAAGGGCACAGATACGCAGTATTTT
cdr3_aa: CAWGKGTDTQYF

clone_size: NA
d_call: NA
v_call: TRBV30
j_call: TRBJ2-1
cdr3_nt: TGTGCCTGGAGTGTAGGAGACTTCCCCTCCTACAATGAGCAGTTCTTC
cdr3_aa: CAWSVGDFPSYNEQFF

clone_size: NA
d_call: TRBD1
v_call: TRBV9
j_call: TRBJ2-7
cdr3_nt: TGTGCCAGCAGCGGACGGACAGGGTCCGGCTACGAGCAGTACTTC
cdr3_aa: CASSGRTGSGYEQYF

clone_size: NA
d_call: NA
v_call: TRBV5-6
j_call: TRBJ1-1
cdr3_nt: TGTGCCAGCAGCGACGGCAGGGACGGAGGCTCGACTGAAGCTTTCTTT
cdr3_aa: CASSDGRDGGSTEAFF

clone_size: NA
d_call: NA
v_call: TRBV6-2/TRBV6-3
j_call: TRBJ1-1
cdr3_nt: TGTGCCAGCAGTTTCATTCCCAGGGGTGGCACTGAAGCTTTCTTT
cdr3_aa: CASSFIPRGGTEAFF

clone_size: NA
d_call: TRBD2
v_call: TRBV14
j_call: TRBJ2-7
cdr3_nt: TGTGCCAGCAGGAAAGGGGCGGGAGGGCTCTACGAGCAGTACTTC
cdr3_aa: CASRKGAGGLYEQYF

clone_size: NA
d_call: NA
v_call: TRBV4-2
j_call: TRBJ2-7
cdr3_nt: TGTGCCAGCAGCCAAGAGAAGTTATACTACGAGCAGTACTTC
cdr3_aa: CASSQEKLYYEQYF

clone_size: NA
d_call: TRBD2
v_call: TRBV11-3
j_call: TRBJ2-3
cdr3_nt: TGTGCCAGCAGCTTAGATCCTAGGACTAGCGGGAAAGATACGCAGTATTTT
cdr3_aa: CASSLDPRTSGKDTQYF

clone_size: NA
d_call: NA
v_call: TRBV18
j_call: TRBJ1-5
cdr3_nt: TGTGCCAGCGGGACCGGGACTCAGCCCCAGCATTTT
cdr3_aa: CASGTGTQPQHF